This TCR beta chain comes out of a study of blood T cell repertoires in COVID-19. Germline lookup yields CDR1 KGHSH and CDR2 LQKENI. V lost 6 bases to trimming and J lost 1 base, with 12 bases between them. The CDR3 has 14 residues. Some clones are missing from TCRdb's copy, which holds only in-frame ones; the method was immunoSEQ multiplex PCR. This table holds just over 300,000 clones, more than 75% found once. The sequenced material came from PBMCs or T cells enriched from blood (not recorded which). The sequence came from a man aged 30-40 years who had recovered from COVID-19. The chain combines TRBV18 with TRBJ1-1, with a weak D call TRBD1 (6 bases). The CDR3 here is CASSPGQTNTEAFF. CDR3 sequence (DNA): TGTGCCAGCTCGCCGGGACAAACGAACACTGAAGCTTTCTTT.